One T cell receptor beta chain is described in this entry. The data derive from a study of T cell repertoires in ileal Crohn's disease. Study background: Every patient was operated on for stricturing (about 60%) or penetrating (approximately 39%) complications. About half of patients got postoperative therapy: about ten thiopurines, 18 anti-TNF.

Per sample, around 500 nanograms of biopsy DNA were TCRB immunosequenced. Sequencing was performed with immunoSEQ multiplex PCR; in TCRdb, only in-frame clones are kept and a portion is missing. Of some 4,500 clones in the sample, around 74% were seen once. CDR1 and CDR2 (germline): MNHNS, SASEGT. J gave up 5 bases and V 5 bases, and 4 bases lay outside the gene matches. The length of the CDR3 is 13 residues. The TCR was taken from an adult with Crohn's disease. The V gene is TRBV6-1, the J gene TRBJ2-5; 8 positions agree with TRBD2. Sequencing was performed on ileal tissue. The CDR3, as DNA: TGTGCCAGCAGTAGCGGGAGATGGGAGACCCAGTACTTC. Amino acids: CASSSGRWETQYF.